This T cell receptor beta chain came from a study of tumor and adjacent non-tumor tissue in lung cancer. Whole-study context: Each sample yielded 4 million to 5 million productive TCRbeta reads on average.

No cell sorting was done before RNA was extracted from the tissue. More than 3 cm separated this lung sample from the edge of the tumor. This clonotype was seen only once. One junction end does not reproduce the germline sequence, and a read error may be involved. TCRbeta libraries were built with three rounds of nested PCR, modified from ARM-PCR. TCRdb reprocessed the multiplex PCR reads via MiXCR and lists one record per CDR3 protein. The profile covers about 110,000 distinct CDR3 sequences, with about 61% appearing a single time and roughly 19% taken by the ten largest. The length of the CDR3 is 13 residues. CDR1 is ENHRY and CDR2 is SYGVKD in the germline V gene.

Sequencing was done on a sample of distant non-tumor lung tissue. The chain joins TRBV10-3 to TRBJ1-1; tentatively, D is TRBD1 (5 bases). The source is a man between 60 and 75 years old with non-small cell lung cancer. Written as DNA, the CDR3 is TGTGCCATCAGTAACGTACAGGAGGCTGAAGCTTTCTTC. This encodes CAISNVQEAEAFF.